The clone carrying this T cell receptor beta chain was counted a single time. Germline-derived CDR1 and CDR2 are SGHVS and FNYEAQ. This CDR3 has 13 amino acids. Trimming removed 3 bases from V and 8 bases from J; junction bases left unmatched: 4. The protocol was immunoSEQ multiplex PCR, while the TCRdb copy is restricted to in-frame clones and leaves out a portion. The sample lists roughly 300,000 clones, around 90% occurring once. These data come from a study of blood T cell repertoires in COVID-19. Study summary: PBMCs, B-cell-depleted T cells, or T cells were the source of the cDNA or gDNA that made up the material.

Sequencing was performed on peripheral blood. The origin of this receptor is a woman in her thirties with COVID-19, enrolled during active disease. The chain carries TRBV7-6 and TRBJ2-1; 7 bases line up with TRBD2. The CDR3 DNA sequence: TGTGCCAGCAGCTTGGGCGGGAGTGATGAGCAGTTCTTC. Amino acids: CASSLGGSDEQFF.